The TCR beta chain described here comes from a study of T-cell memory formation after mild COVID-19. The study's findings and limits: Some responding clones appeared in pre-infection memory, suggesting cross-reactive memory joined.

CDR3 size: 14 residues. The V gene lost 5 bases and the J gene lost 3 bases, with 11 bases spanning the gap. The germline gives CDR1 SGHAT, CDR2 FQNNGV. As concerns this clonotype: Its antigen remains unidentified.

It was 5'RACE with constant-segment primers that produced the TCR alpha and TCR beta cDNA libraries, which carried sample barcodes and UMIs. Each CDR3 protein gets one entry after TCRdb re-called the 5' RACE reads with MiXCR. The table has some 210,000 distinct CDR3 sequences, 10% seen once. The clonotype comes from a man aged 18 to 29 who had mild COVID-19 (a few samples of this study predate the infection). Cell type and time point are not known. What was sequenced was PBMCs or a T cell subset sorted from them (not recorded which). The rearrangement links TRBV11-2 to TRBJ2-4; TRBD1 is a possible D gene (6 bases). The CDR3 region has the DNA TGTGCCAGCAGCGACAGGATCGGCAAAAACATTCAGTACTTC. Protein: CASSDRIGKNIQYF.